Given below is one T cell receptor beta chain in context. Its antigen is not identified. CDR1 is WNHNN and CDR2 is SYGVQD in the germline V gene (reference sequence). Trimming removed 4 bases from V and 6 bases from J, with 10 bases in between. The CDR3 runs to 13 residues. The data belong to a study of regulatory T cells in long-lasting Graves disease. Turning to the study itself: Over-5-year antithyroid drug use with positive TSH receptor antibodies defined persistent Graves' disease in the study. Study-level results: Persistent disease preferred TRBV28, TRBJ1-2 and TRBJ2-5.

Sequencing libraries for TCR beta were prepared with iRepertoire HTBI primers and Arm-PCR of CDR3 regions. TCRdb reprocessed the multiplex PCR reads via MiXCR and lists one record per CDR3 protein. The repertoire includes 700,000 or so distinct CDR3 sequences, 25% to 35% of them detected once, and about two fifths sits in the top ten. Regarding time point: persistent/refractory GD, antithyroid drugs over 5 years with positive TRAb. With RNA extracted from PBMCs as input, the TCR library was made. V gene TRBV10-1 combines with J gene TRBJ1-5; a possible D gene is TRBD1 (5 bases). This receptor was identified in a female donor with Graves disease. This sample comprised peripheral blood mononuclear cells (PBMCs), obtained when the disease was refractory, from a patient treated with antithyroid drugs. In nucleotides, the CDR3 is TGCGCCAGCAGTGCAGGGAATTTTCAGCCCCAGCATTTT. Its protein product is CASSAGNFQPQHF.